Following are 20 T cell receptor beta chains from one sample sequenced in a study of cytomegalovirus exposure and HLA in healthy donors (dated by TCRdb to 2016 to 2017). The library came from the immunoSEQ multiplex PCR assay. The multiplex PCR relied on a mix of 60 forward primers for TCR Vbeta segments and 13 reverse primers for TCR Jbeta segments. This is the immuneACCESS table as TCRdb keeps it, with only in-frame sequences that have V and J called. A part of the clones is gone; compared with another copy, unresolved V genes explain less than half, and the rest is unexplained. The sample table contains roughly 150,000 clones; only one count was recorded for roughly 68% of them. The ten largest clones take up about 4.5% of the sample. Sequenced input: PBMCs. These receptors all stem from a man between 60 and 75 years old in good health and CMV-seronegative.

In this sample, this clone turned up a few times. This chain links TRBV2 with TRBJ2-2; unclear D gene. Trimming cost V 2 bases and J 3 bases, with 10 bases left between them. Germline assignment: CDR1 SNHLY and CDR2 FYNNEI. This CDR3 is built from 15 residues. The CDR3 coding sequence is TGTGCCAGCAGTGAACGGCAGGCGTACACCGGGGAGCTGTTTTTT. This sequence encodes CASSERQAYTGELFF.

This clone was recorded a few times. The V and J genes are TRBV7-9 and TRBJ1-1; the D is unclear. The germline V gene has CDR1 SEHNR and CDR2 FQNEAQ (reference sequence). The CDR3 spans 11 residues. The V end lost 3 bases, the J end lost 7 bases, and 6 bases lay between the germline ends. CDR3 sequence reads: CASSLEDEAFF. DNA for the CDR3: TGTGCCAGCAGCTTGGAGGATGAAGCTTTCTTT.

This rearrangement joins TRBV25-1 to TRBJ1-2, with D tentatively TRBD1 (5 bases). The CDR3 is 13 amino acids. Trimming pared 5 bases from V and 8 bases from J, leaving 15 bases between. Per germline, CDR1 MGHDK and CDR2 SYGVNS. CDR3 coding DNA: TGTGCCAGCAGTCTGGTTGGGGGGGTCGGCTACACCTTC. This encodes CASSLVGGVGYTF.

This chain uses TRBV5-1 with TRBJ2-3, with D perhaps matching TRBD2 (6 bases). Germline lookup yields CDR1 SGHRS and CDR2 YFSETQ. The CDR3 runs 14 residues. V was clipped by 0 bases and J by 6 bases, with 11 bases between them. CDR3 protein: CASSLGTGGDTQYF. Here the CDR3 DNA reads TGCGCCAGCAGCTTGGGTACTGGGGGGGATACGCAGTATTTT.

The chain joins TRBV7-2 to TRBJ1-5; the D gene is possibly TRBD1 (6 bases). The CDR3 contains 15 residues. Germline V gene lookup returns CDR1 SGHTA and CDR2 FQGNSA. V was pared by 6 bases and J by 0 bases, with 12 bases between. The CDR3 DNA reads TGTGCCAGCAGTTGGACAGTCTCTAGCAATCAGCCCCAGCATTTT. Translated, it gives CASSWTVSSNQPQHF.

The V gene is TRBV9, the J gene TRBJ2-3; 7 bases match TRBD2. V was clipped by 4 bases and J by 4 bases; unmatched bases: 3. The CDR3 covers 13 residues. CDR1 SGDLS and CDR2 YYNGEE come from the germline V gene. CDR3 in amino acids: CASSRGVADTQYF. CDR3 nucleotide sequence: TGTGCCAGCAGCCGGGGGGTGGCAGATACGCAGTATTTT.

CDR3 region: CASSDAAGGTETQYF. The DNA for the CDR3 is TGCGCCAGCAGTGATGCGGCGGGAGGGACAGAGACCCAGTACTTC. This chain links TRBV10-1 with TRBJ2-5, with 9 positions matching TRBD2. This CDR3 region has 15 residues. From germline, CDR1 is WNHNN and CDR2 SYGVQD (reference sequence). V lost 3 bases to trimming and J lost 4 bases; unmatched junction nucleotides: 6.

The rearrangement links TRBV7-2 to TRBJ2-7; 7 bases align to TRBD2. V shed 3 bases and J 4 bases; nucleotides not matched to a gene: 9. CDR3 size: 15 residues. Germline V CDR1 and CDR2: SGHTA, FQGNSA. DNA for the CDR3: TGTGCCAGCAGCTTGATCGCTAGCGGAGATTACGAGCAGTACTTC. This codes for CASSLIASGDYEQYF.

This clone has only one observation. V gene TRBV18 combines with J gene TRBJ1-1, with a possible D match to TRBD1 (5 bases). Germline V CDR1 and CDR2: KGHSH, LQKENI. Trimming removed 4 bases at V and 3 bases at J, with 12 bases between. The CDR3 sequence is 14 residues long. The CDR3 region is CASSLRRGDTEAFF. In nucleotides, the CDR3 is TGTGCCAGCTCACTACGGCGGGGGGACACTGAAGCTTTCTTT.

This clone has only a few counts. The chain carries TRBV15 and TRBJ1-4; 9 positions match TRBD1. Germline V gives CDR1 LNHNV, CDR2 YYDKDF (reference sequence). V shed 8 bases, J shed 5 bases, and the junction held 6 bases outside the gene matches. The CDR3 loop spans 14 amino acids. In DNA form, the CDR3 reads TGTGCCACCTTACTGGACAGGGGAAATGAAAAACTGTTTTTT. It translates to CATLLDRGNEKLFF.

This rearrangement joins TRBV5-1 to TRBJ1-1; 10 bases are shared with TRBD1. The germline gives CDR1 SGHRS, CDR2 YFSETQ. The CDR3 totals 14 residues. V dropped 7 bases and J dropped 6; count of bases not matched to a gene: 9. The CDR3 protein is CASGTGETAAEAFF. In DNA, the CDR3 is TGCGCCAGCGGGACAGGGGAAACCGCCGCTGAAGCTTTCTTT.

In regard to this clone: The same CDR3 can be traced to other DNA sequences in this sample. The rearrangement uses TRBV4-1 and TRBJ1-3; D gene unclear. With 2 bases removed from V and 3 bases from J, the gap between germline ends came to 8 bases. This CDR3 has 14 amino acids. Germline V gene lookup returns CDR1 MGHRA and CDR2 YSYEKL. CDR3: CASSQRQDGNTIYF. The CDR3 DNA follows: TGCGCCAGCAGCCAAAGGCAGGATGGAAACACCATATATTTT.

The V and J genes are TRBV7-8 and TRBJ1-2; D not certain. The CDR3 extends over 13 amino acids. The V and J ends lost 3 bases and 4 bases respectively, with 9 bases between them. Germline CDR1 is SGHVS and CDR2 is FQNEAQ. The CDR3 region has the DNA TGTGCCAGCAGCTTTCGGGGAAGCTATGGCTACACCTTC. Translation gives CASSFRGSYGYTF.

The rearrangement uses TRBV29-1 and TRBJ2-3; 8 bases fit TRBD2. Germline trimming cut 3 bases from V and 1 base from J; bases unmatched to any gene: 6. CDR1 and CDR2 (germline): SQVTM, ANQGSEA. This CDR3 comprises 15 residues. In DNA, the CDR3 is TGCAGCGTTGACCCACTAGCGGCTCGCACAGATACGCAGTATTTT. It specifies CSVDPLAARTDTQYF.

J is TRBJ1-1 and V is TRBV5-5; D call uncertain. V lost 4 bases and J lost 9, with 13 bases in between. Looked up from germline, CDR1 is SGHKS and CDR2 is YYEKEE (reference sequence). The CDR3 sequence is 12 residues long. The CDR3 here is CASSPAAFQAFF. The CDR3, as DNA: TGTGCCAGCAGCCCGGCGGCTTTTCAAGCTTTCTTT.

This chain links TRBV15 with TRBJ2-3; maybe TRBD2 (5 bases). Germline V gene data show CDR1 as LNHNV and CDR2 as YYDKDF (reference sequence). With 3 bases removed from V and 2 bases from J, the gap between germline ends came to 9 bases. This CDR3 is built from 14 residues. The CDR3 here is CATSREEDTDTQYF. In nucleotides, the CDR3 is TGTGCCACCAGCAGGGAGGAGGACACAGATACGCAGTATTTT. Full variable domain (missing parts from reference TRBV15 and TRBJ2-3): DAMVIQNPRYQVTQFGKPVTLSCSQTLNHNVMYWYQQKSSQAPKLLFHYYDKDFNNEADTPDNFQSRRPNTSFCFLDIRSPGLGDTAMYLCATSREEDTDTQYFGPGTRLTVL.

The chain recombines TRBV7-2 with TRBJ2-7; 10 nucleotides align to TRBD2. The CDR3 extends over 19 amino acids. CDR1 is SGHTA, CDR2 FQGNSA, per germline. J was trimmed by 3 bases and V by 4 bases; bases with no gene match: 18. CDR3 region: CASSSQAGGPSGGGYEQYF. The CDR3 DNA reads as TGTGCCAGCAGCTCGCAAGCGGGAGGGCCGTCGGGGGGGGGCTACGAGCAGTACTTC.

Only a few counts were recorded for this clone. This chain joins TRBV18 and TRBJ1-1; D possibly corresponds to TRBD1 (5 bases). With 2 bases removed from V and 3 bases from J, the gap between germline ends came to 13 bases. The CDR3 covers 15 residues. Germline CDR1 KGHSH, CDR2 LQKENI. The CDR3 here is CASSPYQGLDTEAFF. CDR3 bases: TGTGCCAGCTCACCATATCAGGGTTTGGACACTGAAGCTTTCTTT.

The chain joins TRBV7-9 to TRBJ2-2, with 8 bases fitting TRBD2. The CDR3 sequence is 16 residues long. J lost 5 bases, V lost 5 bases, and 10 bases had no gene match. Germline CDR1 is SEHNR and CDR2 is FQNEAQ (reference sequence). The CDR3 reads CASSLEAGVRTGELFF. The CDR3 DNA reads as TGTGCCAGCAGCCTCGAAGCGGGAGTCCGAACCGGGGAGCTGTTTTTT.

This chain uses TRBV6-1 with TRBJ1-5; possible D gene TRBD1, 6 bases. V dropped 3 bases and J dropped 0 bases, with 12 bases sitting between them. The CDR3 runs 16 residues. Germline V gives CDR1 MNHNS, CDR2 SASEGT. The CDR3 coding sequence is TGTGCCAGCAGTGAGCTAGGGGGAATTAGCAATCAGCCCCAGCATTTT. This encodes CASSELGGISNQPQHF.